This TCR beta chain was retrieved from a study of type 1 regulatory T cells. Study at large: T-allo10 is a Tr1-enriched, alloantigen-specific CD4 T cell product made in vitro.

The graft donor-derived T-allo10 cells reportedly recognize host alloantigens, are anergic, and suppress alloantigen-specifically. TCRdb itself ran the reads through MiXCR, one entry per CDR3 protein. Of roughly 68,000 distinct CDR3 sequences in the sample, 63% were seen once. Per germline, CDR1 SGHRS and CDR2 YFSETQ. There are 16 residues in the CDR3. V trimming: 0 bases; J trimming: 4 bases; junction bases outside the gene matches: 6. This clonotype was recorded many times. Its antigen remains unknown. The clonotype originates from a human donor in good health. J is TRBJ2-5 and V is TRBV5-1; 10 bases match TRBD2. Material for sequencing was cultured T cells, either the whole culture or a sorted T cell fraction (not recorded which). Subset meaning: Tr1-enriched cell product generated in vitro against host alloantigens. Here the CDR3 DNA reads TGCGCCAGCAGCTTGGTCCCTAGCGGGAGTGGAGAGACCCAGTACTTC. It translates to CASSLVPSGSGETQYF.